This is a list of T cell receptor beta chains from one sample in a study of T cells in tuberculosis. Produced via immunoSEQ multiplex PCR; TCRdb's table is partial and in-frame only. The sample holds 45,000 or so clones, roughly 96% seen once. Source material: PBMCs. The source of these receptors is a donor between 10 and 35 years old with latent tuberculosis or without tuberculosis infection. Both conserved end residues are part of each CDR3. The D gene is left open where the match is weak. Clone size is given for some rows only: seen once, a few or many times, or a class if the clone is expanded.

clone_size	v_call	d_call	j_call	cdr3_aa	cdr3_nt
NA	TRBV27	TRBD2	TRBJ2-5	CASRRLAGGRGETQYF	TGTGCCAGCAGAAGACTAGCGGGGGGTAGAGGAGAGACCCAGTACTTC
NA	TRBV15	NA	TRBJ2-4	CATSRETQGVAKNIQYF	TGTGCCACCAGCAGAGAAACCCAAGGGGTCGCCAAAAACATTCAGTACTTC
NA	TRBV11-2	NA	TRBJ1-1	CASSLRGEAFF	TGTGCCAGCAGCTTGCGGGGTGAAGCTTTCTTT
NA	TRBV28	NA	TRBJ2-5	CASRSVGETQYF	TGTGCCAGCAGATCTGTCGGGGAGACCCAGTACTTC
NA	TRBV28	NA	TRBJ1-1	CASSTGAMNTEAFF	TGTGCCAGCAGTACGGGAGCCATGAACACTGAAGCTTTCTTT
NA	TRBV5-6	NA	TRBJ1-2	CASSLDPGQLLGYTF	TGTGCCAGCAGCTTGGATCCCGGACAGCTACTGGGCTACACCTTC
once	TRBV5-1	TRBD1	TRBJ1-6	CASSLEGQGSSYNSPLHF	TGCGCCAGCAGCTTGGAAGGACAGGGAAGCTCCTATAATTCACCCCTCCACTTT
NA	TRBV12-5	NA	TRBJ2-1	CASAPYLAGYNNEQFF	TGTGCTAGTGCCCCATATCTCGCGGGATACAACAATGAGCAGTTCTTC
NA	TRBV30	TRBD1	TRBJ2-7	CAWSRTGSCFYEQYF	TGTGCCTGGAGTCGGACAGGGAGTTGTTTCTACGAGCAGTACTTC
NA	TRBV7-9	NA	TRBJ1-1	CASSPRDQGWNTEAFF	TGTGCCAGCAGCCCTCGTGATCAGGGGTGGAACACTGAAGCTTTCTTT
NA	TRBV7-3	TRBD1	TRBJ2-2	CASSSRGGAVGELFF	TGTGCCAGCAGCTCTAGAGGGGGCGCCGTCGGGGAGCTGTTTTTT
NA	TRBV9	NA	TRBJ1-5	CASSPEEDQPQHF	TGTGCCAGCAGCCCCGAGGAGGATCAGCCCCAGCATTTT
once	TRBV6-6	NA	TRBJ1-6	CASSYSGPMGGAPLHF	TGTGCCAGCAGTTACTCGGGGCCTATGGGCGGGGCACCCCTCCACTTT
NA	TRBV2	NA	TRBJ2-5	CASSESRVSLQEYQETQYF	TGTGCCAGCAGTGAGAGCAGGGTCTCACTGCAAGAGTACCAAGAGACCCAGTACTTC
NA	TRBV19	NA	TRBJ1-2	CASSIFYPYGYTF	TGTGCCAGTAGTATCTTCTATCCCTATGGCTACACCTTC
NA	TRBV7-9	NA	TRBJ2-7	CASSPQGSEQYF	TGTGCCAGCAGTCCCCAGGGTTCCGAGCAGTACTTC
NA	TRBV18	TRBD1	TRBJ1-2	CASSPLVARQGAVDGYTF	TGTGCCAGCTCCCCGCTAGTTGCGAGACAGGGGGCCGTCGATGGCTACACCTTC
NA	TRBV19	TRBD1	TRBJ1-2	CASNRDRLAYGYTF	TGTGCCAGTAATAGGGACAGACTGGCCTATGGCTACACCTTC
NA	TRBV29-1	TRBD2	TRBJ2-7	CSVGPGGYEQYF	TGCAGCGTTGGCCCGGGGGGCTACGAGCAGTACTTC
NA	TRBV19	NA	TRBJ1-6	CASSSTATPGALIHF	TGTGCCAGTAGTTCTACTGCGACGCCAGGGGCGTTAATCCACTTT
NA	TRBV6-5	NA	TRBJ1-1	CASSPGFGNTEAFF	TGTGCCAGCAGCCCGGGGTTTGGGAACACTGAAGCTTTCTTT
NA	TRBV15	NA	TRBJ1-5	CATSRAANQGQPQHF	TGTGCCACCAGCAGAGCCGCCAACCAGGGTCAGCCCCAGCATTTT
NA	TRBV30	NA	TRBJ2-7	CAWATGGPPAYEQYF	TGTGCCTGGGCCACCGGGGGGCCCCCAGCCTACGAGCAGTACTTC
NA	TRBV30	TRBD1	TRBJ1-1	CASGTGDTEAFF	TGTGCCTCTGGGACAGGAGACACTGAAGCTTTCTTT
NA	TRBV2	NA	TRBJ2-1	CASNKVAGSYNEQFF	TGTGCCAGCAATAAAGTGGCAGGGTCCTACAATGAGCAGTTCTTC
NA	TRBV30	TRBD1	TRBJ1-4	CACSEGTGYEKLFF	TGTGCCTGTAGTGAAGGGACAGGGTATGAAAAACTGTTTTTT
NA	TRBV6-5	NA	TRBJ2-3	CASALREPDTQYF	TGTGCCAGCGCCCTCCGGGAGCCAGATACGCAGTATTTT